Each of the 14 T cell receptor beta chains below was sequenced from the same sample in a study of response to subunit inactivated influenza vaccine. MiXCR, applied by TCRdb to the RT-PCR reads, yields one record per CDR3 protein. The sample includes under 550,000 distinct CDR3 sequences, 6.5% to 8% of them seen just once. The sequencing used PBMCs from blood, collected less than 30 months after vaccination. These receptors were taken from a man in his fifties or sixties who received an inactivated influenza vaccine.

This clonotype was seen at least ten times. The V and J genes are TRBV29-1 and TRBJ2-2, with 10 bases that match TRBD1. CDR1 SQVTM and CDR2 ANQGSEA come from the germline V gene. J gave up 4 bases and V 7 bases, and 6 bases lay outside the gene matches. The CDR3 has 14 residues. The CDR3 coding sequence is TGCAGCGCCAGCGGGACAGGGGTCACCGGGGAGCTGTTTTTT. Protein product: CSASGTGVTGELFF.

This rearrangement joins TRBV5-1 to TRBJ2-2, with D unclear. The CDR3 runs to 15 residues. Trimming stripped 0 bases from V and 0 bases from J, with 6 bases between. Germline V gene sequence: CDR1 SGHRS, CDR2 YFSETQ. CDR3: CASSLDQTNTGELFF. In DNA, the CDR3 is TGCGCCAGCAGCTTGGACCAGACGAACACCGGGGAGCTGTTTTTT.

This clonotype was detected only a few times. This chain joins TRBV4-3 and TRBJ2-3, with D perhaps TRBD1 or TRBD2 (5 bases each). Trimming cost V 0 bases and J 2 bases, with 15 bases left between them. Germline V CDR1 and CDR2: LGHNA, YSLEER. The CDR3 length is 17 residues. The CDR3 DNA is TGCGCCAGCAGCCAAGATCACGCAGGGACCTACACAGATACGCAGTATTTT. Translating gives CASSQDHAGTYTDTQYF.

This clonotype was recorded at least ten times. The rearrangement links TRBV7-9 to TRBJ2-7; D unresolved. Germline loops: CDR1 SEHNR, CDR2 FQNEAQ (reference sequence). CDR3 size: 15 residues. Trimming took off 0 bases at V and 1 base at J, with 10 bases between the two ends. Here the CDR3 DNA reads TGTGCCAGCAGCTTAGCGCTAGGGAATTCCTACGAGCAGTACTTC. The encoded protein is CASSLALGNSYEQYF.

Concerning this clonotype itself: One junction end does not reproduce the germline sequence, and a read error may be involved. This chain connects TRBV9 to TRBJ2-2; no firm D call. Germline assignment: CDR1 SGDLS and CDR2 YYNGEE. CDR3 length: 16 residues. DNA for the CDR3: TGTGCCAGCAGCGTAGGCCCCCGGCAAAACACCTGGGAGCTGTTTTTT. Translated, it gives CASSVGPRQNTWELFF.

The chain combines TRBV24-1 with TRBJ2-3; D perhaps matches TRBD1 (6 bases). The CDR3 length is 15 residues. CDR1 is KGHDR, CDR2 SFDVKD, per germline. Trimming shortened V by 0 bases and J by 0 bases, and 6 bases separated the two germline ends. The CDR3 reads CATSDLRGSTDTQYF. As DNA, the CDR3 is TGTGCCACCAGTGATTTGAGGGGGAGCACAGATACGCAGTATTTT.

The genes are TRBV27 and TRBJ2-7, with 13 bases that match TRBD2. CDR3 length: 16 amino acids. Per the germline V gene, CDR1 is MNHEY and CDR2 is SMNVEV (reference sequence). V shed 6 bases, J shed 6 bases, and the junction held 11 bases outside the gene matches. CDR3 residues: CASSPRLLAGGFEQYF. Written as DNA, the CDR3 is TGTGCCAGCAGCCCCCGGCTACTAGCGGGAGGGTTCGAGCAGTACTTC.

The rearrangement joins TRBV20-1 to TRBJ2-3; 9 nucleotides line up with TRBD1. Trimming cost V 3 bases and J 0 bases; bases outside gene matches: 10. The CDR3 totals 17 residues. CDR1 is DFQATT, CDR2 SNEGSKA, per germline (reference sequence). The CDR3 loop is CSASTLPGQGSTDTQYF. CDR3 coding DNA: TGCAGTGCTAGTACCCTTCCGGGACAGGGAAGCACAGATACGCAGTATTTT.

The CDR3 reads CASSGGGYGYTF. The CDR3 nucleotides are TGCGCCAGCAGCGGGGGCGGCTATGGCTACACCTTC. The chain recombines TRBV5-1 with TRBJ1-2; possibly TRBD1 for D (6 bases). The CDR3 is 12 residues long. Trimming removed 4 bases from V and 4 bases from J, with 8 bases in between. Germline assignment: CDR1 SGHRS and CDR2 YFSETQ.

This clonotype was found many times. The chain is built from TRBV13 and TRBJ2-7; D call uncertain. Trimming pared 0 bases from V and 5 bases from J, leaving 5 bases between. The length of the CDR3 is 12 residues. The germline CDR1 and CDR2 sequences are PRHDT and FYEKMQ (reference sequence). The CDR3 nucleotides read TGTGCCAGCAGCTTAGGGTCAGACGAGCAGTACTTC. This codes for CASSLGSDEQYF.

This clonotype was seen at least ten times. The chain links TRBV9 to TRBJ2-3; 7 nucleotides match TRBD2. CDR1 and CDR2 (germline): SGDLS, YYNGEE. The junction had 15 bases not matched to a gene; V was cut back by 5 bases and J by 6 bases. There are 16 residues in the CDR3. CDR3 in DNA: TGTGCCAGCAGTCGTAGCGGTACAGGCGGGGGTGATACGCAGTATTTT. Its translation is CASSRSGTGGGDTQYF.

This clonotype was detected a few times. The chain has TRBV14 and TRBJ1-3; D is unresolved. CDR3 length equals 15 residues. Trimming pared 1 base from V and 3 bases from J, leaving 10 bases between. CDR1 is SGHDN and CDR2 is FVKESK in the germline V gene. The chain's CDR3 is CASSQVGGIGNTIYF. The CDR3, as DNA: TGTGCCAGCAGCCAAGTCGGAGGTATTGGAAACACCATATATTTT.

In this sample, this clonotype turned up many times. The chain is built from TRBV7-2 and TRBJ2-4, with 10 bases matching TRBD1. The V segment lost 1 base and the J segment 2 bases; nucleotides outside the gene matches: 5. Germline CDR1 SGHTA, CDR2 FQGNSA. This CDR3 region has 17 residues. The CDR3 sequence is CASSLGGQGISKNIQYF. CDR3 DNA: TGTGCCAGCAGCTTAGGGGGACAGGGGATATCCAAAAACATTCAGTACTTC.

This clonotype was counted a few times. The genes are TRBV19 and TRBJ2-7; D might be TRBD2 (6 bases). Trimming took off 3 bases at V and 4 bases at J, with 13 bases between the two ends. The CDR3 covers 14 residues. Germline assignment: CDR1 LNHDA and CDR2 SQIVND (reference sequence). Here the CDR3 reads CASSMDLAPYEQYF. CDR3 nucleotides: TGTGCCAGTAGTATGGACCTAGCGCCTTACGAGCAGTACTTC.